One sample yielded the 27 T cell receptor beta chains listed below, sequenced in a study of shared clonotypes between healthy human individuals (dated by TCRdb to 2020 to 2021). Libraries came from the immunoSEQ multiplex PCR assay. TCRdb carries this immuneACCESS record with in-frame sequences only. Its versions omit some clonotypes, under half of them owing to an unresolved V gene in the studies checked, with the rest unexplained. For this sample the table gives around 2.1 million clones, of which around 95% were detected only once. The ten largest clones capture less than 0.15% of the sample. The sequencing input was naive CD4+ T cells sorted from blood. The cell subset or site label on this specimen signifies: CD45RA+ positively selected. The receptors shown here come from a man between 18 and 29 years old in good health.

This clone has just one count. This chain links TRBV30 with TRBJ2-5; TRBD1 aligns across 11 bases. This CDR3 contains 16 residues. Germline CDR1 and CDR2: GTSNPN and SVGIG (reference sequence). V was clipped by 4 bases and J by 4 bases; unmatched bases: 11. The CDR3 sequence: CAWKGEGQGARETQYF. In DNA form, the CDR3 reads TGTGCCTGGAAGGGGGAAGGACAGGGGGCTCGAGAGACCCAGTACTTC.

The chain couples TRBV2 to TRBJ2-3; D unresolved. The CDR3 consists of 11 residues. V lost 8 bases and J 6 bases, leaving 9 bases between the germline ends. CDR1 is SNHLY, CDR2 FYNNEI, per germline. The CDR3 reads CASLVRDTQYF. DNA for the CDR3: TGTGCCAGCCTTGTCCGGGATACGCAGTATTTT. The full variable domain, rest sourced from reference TRBV2 and TRBJ2-3, is EPEVTQTPSHQVTQMGQEVILRCVPISNHLYFYWYRQILGQKVEFLVSFYNNEISEKSEIFDDQFSVERPDGSNFTLKIRSTKLEDSAMYFCASLVRDTQYFGPGTRLTVL.

The chain has TRBV6-6 and TRBJ2-1; D is ambiguous. V was shortened by 2 bases and J by 8 bases, with 7 bases between the two germline ends. The CDR3 is 12 amino acids. Germline V gene data show CDR1 as MNHNY and CDR2 as SVGAGI (reference sequence). CDR3 DNA sequence: TGTGCCAGCAGTTACACCAACTATGAGCAGTTCTTC. It is translated as CASSYTNYEQFF.

This rearrangement joins TRBV5-1 to TRBJ1-3; D is uncertain. Germline V lookup: CDR1 SGHRS, CDR2 YFSETQ. CDR3 length equals 16 residues. Trimming took off 0 bases at V and 0 bases at J, with 10 bases between the two ends. CDR3 sequence (DNA): TGCGCCAGCAGCTTGGTGGGAGAGAGCTCTGGAAACACCATATATTTT. Translating gives CASSLVGESSGNTIYF.

The V and J genes are TRBV25-1 and TRBJ2-7; D is undetermined. Germline assignment: CDR1 MGHDK and CDR2 SYGVNS. The length of the CDR3 is 16 residues. The V and J ends lost 1 base and 5 bases respectively, with 18 bases between them. As DNA, the CDR3 is TGTGCCAGCAGTGAATTCAGATCCGGGCGGAACGACGAGCAGTACTTC. This translates into CASSEFRSGRNDEQYF.

J is TRBJ2-7 and V is TRBV18; TRBD2 aligns across 8 bases. The CDR3 contains 14 residues. J was trimmed by 3 bases and V by 2 bases; bases with no gene match: 3. CDR1 is KGHSH and CDR2 is LQKENI in the germline V gene. The DNA of the CDR3 is TGTGCCAGCTCACCAAAGCGGGAGTTCTACGAGCAGTACTTC. Translated: CASSPKREFYEQYF.

The V call is TRBV28, the J call TRBJ2-3, with D unresolved. Trimming shortened V by 1 base and J by 3 bases, and 5 bases separated the two germline ends. This CDR3 spans 13 amino acids. Germline assignment: CDR1 MDHEN and CDR2 SYDVKM. CDR3 sequence (DNA): TGTGCCAGCAGTTTATTGGGGACAGATACGCAGTATTTT. It encodes CASSLLGTDTQYF.

This clone was detected once. The CDR3 DNA reads TGCGCCAGCAGCTCCGGGACTAGCGGGGTCCAAGAGACCCAGTACTTC. This codes for CASSSGTSGVQETQYF. The chain links TRBV5-1 to TRBJ2-5, with 13 nucleotides matching TRBD2. Trimming cost V 3 bases and J 1 base; bases outside gene matches: 3. There are 16 residues in the CDR3. Germline V gene lookup returns CDR1 SGHRS and CDR2 YFSETQ.

The V call is TRBV30, the J call TRBJ1-4; the match to TRBD1 covers 8 bases. V dropped 3 bases and J dropped 2; count of bases not matched to a gene: 2. The germline V gene has CDR1 GTSNPN and CDR2 SVGIG (reference sequence). This CDR3 contains 14 residues. The CDR3 nucleotides read TGTGCCTGGAGCACAGGGGGGACTAATGAAAAACTGTTTTTT. Amino acid sequence: CAWSTGGTNEKLFF.

This chain uses TRBV7-3 with TRBJ1-1; D is uncertain. Germline loops: CDR1 SGHTA, CDR2 FQGTGA. Trimming shortened V by 2 bases and J by 2 bases, and 6 bases separated the two germline ends. The CDR3 has 13 residues. CDR3 sequence: CASSLWGNTEAFF. In DNA, the CDR3 is TGTGCCAGCAGCTTATGGGGTAACACTGAAGCTTTCTTT.

V is TRBV10-3 and J is TRBJ2-2; D not resolved. CDR3 length: 14 residues. Germline values: CDR1 ENHRY, CDR2 SYGVKD. Trimming pared 4 bases from V and 3 bases from J, leaving 9 bases between. This CDR3 is CAISGVRDTGELFF. The CDR3 nucleotides are TGTGCCATCAGTGGGGTTCGGGACACCGGGGAGCTGTTTTTT.

The genes are TRBV2 and TRBJ1-1; TRBD1 is a possible D gene (5 bases). The CDR3 is 16 residues long. With 3 bases removed from V and 2 bases from J, the gap between germline ends came to 16 bases. CDR1 and CDR2 from the germline V gene are SNHLY and FYNNEI. This CDR3 reads CASSDRGGGTNTEAFF. CDR3 DNA: TGTGCCAGCAGTGACCGGGGCGGCGGAACAAACACTGAAGCTTTCTTT.

The V call is TRBV11-2, the J call TRBJ2-7; D gene ambiguous. The CDR3 extends over 15 amino acids. V dropped 2 bases and J dropped 0 bases, with 11 bases sitting between them. CDR1 and CDR2 from the germline V gene are SGHAT and FQNNGV. CDR3 region: CASSLLSRSSYEQYF. CDR3 in DNA: TGTGCCAGCAGCTTATTGAGCAGGAGCTCCTACGAGCAGTACTTC.

The gene calls are TRBV18 and TRBJ1-6, with 7 bases identical to TRBD1. The trim removed 3 bases at V and 4 bases at J, leaving 3 bases unmatched. The CDR3 spans 15 residues. From germline, CDR1 is KGHSH and CDR2 LQKENI. The CDR3 DNA follows: TGTGCCAGCTCACCCTTGACAGGGTATAATTCACCCCTCCACTTT. This encodes CASSPLTGYNSPLHF.

The V and J genes are TRBV30 and TRBJ2-3, with TRBD2 matching over 8 bases. The CDR3 length is 16 residues. After removal of 2 bases from V and 1 base from J, the junction contained 8 bases not matched to a gene. The V gene's germline CDR1 is GTSNPN and CDR2 SVGIG (reference sequence). The CDR3 coding sequence is TGTGCCTGGAGTATTGGGCGGGGGGTCGGCACAGATACGCAGTATTTT. Protein: CAWSIGRGVGTDTQYF.

CDR3 nucleotides: TGTGCCAGTAGCGCATCCGGGACAGGGCCCTACGAGCAGTACTTC. This sequence encodes CASSASGTGPYEQYF. The gene calls are TRBV19 and TRBJ2-7; 9 bases map to TRBD1. CDR3 size: 15 residues. With V trimmed by 6 bases and J by 2 bases, 8 bases remained unmatched. CDR1 is LNHDA and CDR2 is SQIVND in the germline V gene (reference sequence).

The V and J genes are TRBV5-4 and TRBJ2-3, with a possible D match to TRBD2 (6 bases). The CDR3 has 15 residues. Between the trimmed V and J ends, which lost 4 bases and 0 bases, there was a span of 12 bases. From germline, CDR1 is SGHNT and CDR2 YYREEE (reference sequence). CDR3 in amino acids: CASSIGGPSTDTQYF. DNA for the CDR3: TGTGCCAGCAGCATCGGGGGACCTAGCACAGATACGCAGTATTTT.

The chain has TRBV5-1 and TRBJ1-6; D possibly corresponds to TRBD1 (5 bases). The germline V gene has CDR1 SGHRS and CDR2 YFSETQ. There are 15 residues in the CDR3. Trimming pared 0 bases from V and 9 bases from J, leaving 13 bases between. In DNA, the CDR3 is TGCGCCAGCAGCTTGGACGGGCAGGGCAGTTCACCCCTCCACTTT. Translating gives CASSLDGQGSSPLHF.

This chain uses TRBV19 with TRBJ1-2; D gene ambiguous. V was shortened by 4 bases and J by 4 bases, with 10 bases between the two germline ends. Looked up from germline, CDR1 is LNHDA and CDR2 is SQIVND (reference sequence). CDR3 length: 13 amino acids. CDR3 nucleotide sequence: TGTGCCAGTAGTACCTCCGGGGTCTATGGCTACACCTTC. The encoded protein is CASSTSGVYGYTF.

This clone was picked up one time. The CDR3 DNA follows: TGCGCCAGCAGTGACGCCCAGAGTAGCGGGACCACTTCGGGCACAGATACGCAGTATTTT. Protein: CASSDAQSSGTTSGTDTQYF. The gene calls are TRBV10-2 and TRBJ2-3, with TRBD2 matching over 8 bases. V was pared by 3 bases and J by 1 base, with 18 bases of the junction left unmatched. Germline CDR1 is WSHSY and CDR2 is SAAADI. This CDR3 contains 20 residues.

As to this clone: This same CDR3 is encoded by further DNA sequences in the sample. The chain has TRBV5-1 and TRBJ1-1; a possible D gene is TRBD1 (5 bases). The CDR3 is 13 amino acids. V was shortened by 0 bases and J by 7 bases, with 10 bases between the two germline ends. Per germline, CDR1 SGHRS and CDR2 YFSETQ. The CDR3 here is CASSLEVRGEAFF. CDR3 DNA: TGCGCCAGCAGCTTGGAAGTGAGGGGTGAAGCTTTCTTT. The variable domain in full, with the rest retrieved from reference TRBV5-1 and TRBJ1-1, is KAGVTQTPRYLIKTRGQQVTLSCSPISGHRSVSWYQQTPGQGLQFLFEYFSETQRNKGNFPGRFSGRQFSNSRSEMNVSTLELGDSALYLCASSLEVRGEAFFGQGTRLTVV.

The chain is built from TRBV5-1 and TRBJ2-1; 10 bases align to TRBD1. The CDR3 has 15 amino acids. J lost 7 bases, V lost 0 bases, and 4 bases had no gene match. The germline V gene has CDR1 SGHRS and CDR2 YFSETQ. DNA for the CDR3: TGCGCCAGCAGCTTGGTGACAGGGGGCAGGAATGAGCAGTTCTTC. Translation: CASSLVTGGRNEQFF.

This clone came up once. The V gene is TRBV21-1, the J gene TRBJ2-2; the D segment call TRBD1 is taken from the table without a DNA check. TRBV21-1 is a documented pseudogene. The CDR3 runs 19 residues. This CDR3 reads CASSRNDNVQGPNTGELFF. CDR3 bases: TGTGCCAGCAGCAGAAACGACAATGTACAGGGACCGAACACCGGGGAGCTGTTTTTT.

The genes are TRBV9 and TRBJ2-5; D remains unclear. There are 15 residues in the CDR3. V was clipped by 3 bases and J by 1 base, with 13 bases between them. Germline values: CDR1 SGDLS, CDR2 YYNGEE. The CDR3 here is CASSASSRGQETQYF. The CDR3 nucleotides read TGTGCCAGCAGCGCCTCATCGCGCGGCCAAGAGACCCAGTACTTC.

The chain links TRBV7-2 to TRBJ1-4; unclear D gene. Germline lookup yields CDR1 SGHTA and CDR2 FQGNSA. V lost 5 bases and J 5 bases, leaving 9 bases between the germline ends. The CDR3 has 13 amino acids. The CDR3 sequence: CASSRTENEKLFF. The CDR3, as DNA: TGTGCCAGCAGCCGAACAGAGAATGAAAAACTGTTTTTT.

J is TRBJ2-7 and V is TRBV10-3; D might be TRBD1 or TRBD2, each matching 5 bases. This CDR3 region has 11 residues. Germline V gives CDR1 ENHRY, CDR2 SYGVKD. Trimming took off 8 bases at V and 9 bases at J, with 14 bases between the two ends. CDR3 region: CAIQGPRGQYF. In DNA, the CDR3 is TGTGCCATCCAGGGTCCGAGGGGGCAGTACTTC.

The chain employs TRBV5-6 and TRBJ1-2; TRBD1 is a possible D gene (5 bases). V lost 0 bases and J lost 3, with 12 bases in between. This CDR3 has 15 residues. CDR1 is SGHDT and CDR2 is YYEEEE in the germline V gene. The chain's CDR3 is CASSLAWGEYYGYTF. In DNA form, the CDR3 reads TGTGCCAGCAGCTTGGCGTGGGGGGAGTACTATGGCTACACCTTC.